This entry lists 8 T cell receptor beta chains sequenced from one sample in a study of T-cell reconstitution after alpha-beta-depleted transplantation in children. The authors prepared the TCRbeta library with unique molecular identifiers. TCRdb called the PCR reads again in MiXCR, with one record for every CDR3 protein. The repertoire holds roughly 100,000 distinct CDR3 sequences, 4.5% to 7.5% seen once, with approximately 6.6% in the top ten. Sequenced here: PBMCs, mostly from graft donor cells, sampled 60 days after TCRalphabeta/CD19-depleted stem cell transplant. These receptors were collected from a female patient younger than 10 who had a stem cell transplant for Fanconi anemia, so the T cells may come from the graft donor.

The V call is TRBV20-1, the J call TRBJ2-7; D possibly matches TRBD1 or TRBD2 (6 bases each). CDR1 and CDR2 from the germline V gene are DFQATT and SNEGSKA (reference sequence). The CDR3 consists of 17 residues. Deletions cut 2 bases from V and 3 bases from J, with 23 bases between. CDR3 amino acids: CSARKGGTTTNYYEQYF. CDR3 DNA: TGCAGTGCTAGAAAGGGGGGTACGACGACTAACTACTACGAGCAGTACTTC.

In its sample, this clonotype was seen many times. The CDR3 DNA follows: TGTGCCAGCAGTTACCATGAGGCGGCAGCTAGCACAGATACGCAGTATTTT. Its protein product is CASSYHEAAASTDTQYF. This rearrangement joins TRBV6-5 to TRBJ2-3; D remains ambiguous. The CDR3 loop spans 17 amino acids. In germline, CDR1 is MNHEY, CDR2 SVGAGI. With 2 bases removed from V and 0 bases from J, the gap between germline ends came to 15 bases.

This clonotype was observed many times. This rearrangement joins TRBV27 to TRBJ1-2, with 8 bases matching TRBD1. V shed 5 bases and J 4 bases; nucleotides not matched to a gene: 6. Looked up from germline, CDR1 is MNHEY and CDR2 is SMNVEV (reference sequence). CDR3 length: 14 residues. The CDR3, as DNA: TGTGCCAGCAGTCAAAGACAGGGGATCTATGGCTACACCTTC. Translating it yields CASSQRQGIYGYTF.

In its sample, this clonotype was seen a few times. V and J are TRBV20-1 and TRBJ1-2; 11 bases fit TRBD1. V shed 7 bases, J shed 4 bases, and the junction held 5 bases outside the gene matches. This CDR3 is 13 amino acids long. CDR1 is DFQATT, CDR2 SNEGSKA, per germline (reference sequence). The chain's CDR3 is CSGTGGSFYGYTF. Written as DNA, the CDR3 is TGCAGTGGGACAGGGGGCAGTTTCTATGGCTACACCTTC.

At least ten counts were recorded for this clonotype. V gene TRBV20-1 combines with J gene TRBJ2-7, with a possible D match to TRBD1 (6 bases). This CDR3 region has 17 residues. The V end was cut by 7 bases, the J end by 11 bases, with 36 bases between. In germline, CDR1 is DFQATT, CDR2 SNEGSKA (reference sequence). CDR3 residues: CSVTDRMEPPTIPTEYF. The CDR3 DNA is TGCAGTGTTACGGACAGAATGGAACCCCCTACCATCCCCACTGAGTACTTC.

This clonotype appeared many times. The V and J genes are TRBV28 and TRBJ2-7, with 9 bases aligning to TRBD1. The CDR3 runs to 14 residues. Germline CDR1 MDHEN, CDR2 SYDVKM. Trimming removed 8 bases from V and 1 base from J; junction bases left unmatched: 6. CDR3 amino acids: CASGQGSSSYEQYF. The DNA of the CDR3 is TGTGCCAGCGGACAGGGGAGCTCGTCCTACGAGCAGTACTTC.

There are many counts of this clonotype. CDR3 loop: CASSFLRASAEAFF. CDR3 sequence (DNA): TGTGCCAGCAGTTTCCTCAGGGCGAGCGCTGAAGCTTTCTTT. The chain carries TRBV12-3 or TRBV12-4 and TRBJ1-1; D might be TRBD1 (5 bases). The CDR3 has 14 amino acids. The V end lost 3 bases, the J end lost 6 bases, and 14 bases lay between the germline ends.

In its sample, this clonotype was seen many times. The chain is built from TRBV7-2 and TRBJ2-7, with TRBD2 matching 7 bases. J gave up 2 bases and V 5 bases, and 6 bases lay outside the gene matches. The CDR3 extends over 14 amino acids. Germline-derived CDR1 and CDR2 are SGHTA and FQGNSA. The CDR3 protein is CASSHATSTYEQYF. In DNA, the CDR3 is TGTGCCAGCAGCCATGCGACTAGCACCTACGAGCAGTACTTC.